The entry below gives a single T cell receptor (beta chain) sequence along with its context. Its antigen is as yet unknown. The PCR contained 60 Vbeta and 13 Jbeta primers. Under the authors' procedure: Unique TCR beta chains totaled some 80 million in a later count, with around 11 million of them shared. Assay: immunoSEQ multiplex PCR; the TCRdb copy retains only in-frame clones and omits some. The DNA was the basis for D and trimming; V, J and clone size are from that table. This table holds some 90,000 clones, about 70% found once. The CDR3 extends over 13 amino acids. Germline V gives CDR1 SGHTA, CDR2 FQGNSA. This entry comes from a study of cytomegalovirus exposure and HLA in healthy donors. General study points: With further analysis later on, most CMV-associated TCR beta chains appeared HLA-restricted. A missense variant in DCLRE1C was later tied to TCR beta V- and J-gene trimming.

At sampling all donors were nominally healthy, likely with unrecorded immune exposures. Sequencing was carried out using PBMCs. The chain joins TRBV7-2 to TRBJ2-5, with D possibly being TRBD1 (7 bases). Gene TRBJ2-7 matches the end of the DNA better, so the J call may be wrong. The TCR was taken from an older woman in good health and CMV-seropositive. In DNA, the CDR3 is TGTGCCAGCAGCCCCCGACAGGGAGGCGAGCAGTACTTC. Its translation: CASSPRQGGEQYF.